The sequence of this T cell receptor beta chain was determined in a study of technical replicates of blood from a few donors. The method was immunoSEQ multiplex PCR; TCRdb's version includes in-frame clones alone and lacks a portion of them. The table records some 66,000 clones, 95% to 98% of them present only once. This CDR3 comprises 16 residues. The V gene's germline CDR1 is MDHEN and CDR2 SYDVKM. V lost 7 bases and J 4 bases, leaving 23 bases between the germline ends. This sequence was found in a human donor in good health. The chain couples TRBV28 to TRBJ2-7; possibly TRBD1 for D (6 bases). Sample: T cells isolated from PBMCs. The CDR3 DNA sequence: TGTGCCAGCACCCCAGGGGTCCGGCATCCCCCTTACGAGCAGTACTTC. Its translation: CASTPGVRHPPYEQYF.